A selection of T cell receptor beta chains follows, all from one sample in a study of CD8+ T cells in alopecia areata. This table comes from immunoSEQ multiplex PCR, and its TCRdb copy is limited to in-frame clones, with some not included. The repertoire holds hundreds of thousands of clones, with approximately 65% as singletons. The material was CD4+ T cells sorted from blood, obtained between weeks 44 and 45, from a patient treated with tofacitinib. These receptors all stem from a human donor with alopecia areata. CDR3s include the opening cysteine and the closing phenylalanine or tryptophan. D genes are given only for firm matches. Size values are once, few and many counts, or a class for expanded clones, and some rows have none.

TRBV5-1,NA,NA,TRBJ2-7,TGCGCCAGCAGCCCCGACCGCAGGGGGGCCTACGAGCAGTACTTC,CASSPDRRGAYEQYF
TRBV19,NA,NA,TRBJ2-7,TGTGCCAGTAGTATAGAGCCTACCTTGGGCGAGCAGTACTTC,CASSIEPTLGEQYF
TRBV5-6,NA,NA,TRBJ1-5,TGTGCCAGCAGCAACTTCGCAGGGGCGGCGGGTCAGCCCCAGCATTTT,CASSNFAGAAGQPQHF
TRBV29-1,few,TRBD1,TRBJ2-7,TGCAGCGCTTCTACTACAGGGGACCGCTACGAGCAGTACTTC,CSASTTGDRYEQYF
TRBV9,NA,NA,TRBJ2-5,TGTGCCAGCAGCGCCCAGGGGGGCCAAGAGACCCAGTACTTC,CASSAQGGQETQYF
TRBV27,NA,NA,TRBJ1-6,TGTGCCAGCAGTACCGTCAATTCACCCCTCCACTTT,CASSTVNSPLHF
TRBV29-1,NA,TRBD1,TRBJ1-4,TGCAGCGCCGGGACAGGGTGGGAAAAACTGTTTTTT,CSAGTGWEKLFF
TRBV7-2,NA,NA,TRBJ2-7,TGTGCCAGCAGCTCCCTTACGGGGGTCTACGAGCAGTACTTC,CASSSLTGVYEQYF
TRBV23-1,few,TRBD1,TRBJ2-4,TGCGCCAGCAGTCATCCCCCGGACAGGGCCAAAAACATTCAGTACTTC,CASSHPPDRAKNIQYF
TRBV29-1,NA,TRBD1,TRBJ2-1,TGCAGCGCGCCGGACAGGGCGGCCTACAATGAGCAGTTCTTC,CSAPDRAAYNEQFF
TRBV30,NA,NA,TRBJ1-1,TGTGCCTGGAGGGCACAGGGAGGTGGGTCTGAAGCTTTCTTT,CAWRAQGGGSEAFF
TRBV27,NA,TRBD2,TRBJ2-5,TGTGCCAGCAGCCCCGGACTAGCGGGGGGCGCCCAGTACTTC,CASSPGLAGGAQYF
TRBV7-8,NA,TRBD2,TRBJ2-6,TGTGCCAGCAGAATAGCGGGGGGGCTTGGGGCCAACGTCCTGACTTTC,CASRIAGGLGANVLTF
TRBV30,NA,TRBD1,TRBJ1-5,TGTGCCTGGAGTTCAGGGGGGGGTCAGCCCCAGCATTTT,CAWSSGGGQPQHF
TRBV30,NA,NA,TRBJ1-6,TGTGCCTGGAGGGAATACAGGGCTTCACCCCTCCACTTT,CAWREYRASPLHF
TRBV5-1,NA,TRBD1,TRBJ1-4,TGCGCCAGCAGCTTGGCCGGGACAGGGAATGAAAAACTGTTTTTT,CASSLAGTGNEKLFF
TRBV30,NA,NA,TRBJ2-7,TGTGCCTGGAGTGGGGTCCCCTACGAGCAGTACTTC,CAWSGVPYEQYF
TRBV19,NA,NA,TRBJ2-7,TGTGCCAGTAGTATCGGCAGGAGCTCCTACGAGCAGTACTTC,CASSIGRSSYEQYF
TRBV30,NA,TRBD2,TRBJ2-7,TGTGCCTGGAGTGCCGGGGGGACCTACGAGCAGTACTTC,CAWSAGGTYEQYF
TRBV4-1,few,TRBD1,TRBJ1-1,TGCGCCAGCAGCCACCCGACAGGGGACACTGAAGCTTTCTTT,CASSHPTGDTEAFF
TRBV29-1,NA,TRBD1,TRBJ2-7,TGCAGCGTTGTTGGGGACAGGGGGCAAAGAGAGCAGTACTTC,CSVVGDRGQREQYF
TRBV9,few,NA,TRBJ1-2,TGTGCCAGCAGCGTAGCTGAGGCAGATGACTATGGCTACACCTTC,CASSVAEADDYGYTF
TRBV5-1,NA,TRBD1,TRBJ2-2,TGCGCCAGCAGCGAGGACAGGGCGAACACCGGGGAGCTGTTTTTT,CASSEDRANTGELFF
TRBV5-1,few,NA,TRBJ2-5,TGCGCCAGCAGCTTGTTGGAGACCCAGTACTTC,CASSLLETQYF
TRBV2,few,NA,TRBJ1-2,TGTGCCAGCAAGGAGACTAACTATGGCTACACCTTC,CASKETNYGYTF
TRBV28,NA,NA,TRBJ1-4,TGTGCCAGCAGACAAGCGAGGGAAAGCGAAAAACTGTTTTTT,CASRQARESEKLFF
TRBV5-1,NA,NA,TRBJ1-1,TGCGCCAGCTCGAGGGACGGCACTGAAGCTTTCTTT,CASSRDGTEAFF
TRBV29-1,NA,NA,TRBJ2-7,TGCAGCGTTGAAGATTCTGGGAGGTCCTACGAGCAGTACTTC,CSVEDSGRSYEQYF
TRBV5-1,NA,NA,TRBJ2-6,TGCGCCAGCAGCGCCCAGGAGGGAAGCTCTGGGGCCAACGTCCTGACTTTC,CASSAQEGSSGANVLTF
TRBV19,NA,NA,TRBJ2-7,TGTGCCAGTAGTACTTCGTGGGAGTCCTACGAGCAGTACTTC,CASSTSWESYEQYF
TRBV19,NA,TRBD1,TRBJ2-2,TGTGCCAGTAAATGGGGACAGGGAAACACCGGGGAGCTGTTTTTT,CASKWGQGNTGELFF
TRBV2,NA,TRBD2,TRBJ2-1,TGTGCCAGCCGACTAGCGGGGACCGGCGGTGAGCAGTTCTTC,CASRLAGTGGEQFF
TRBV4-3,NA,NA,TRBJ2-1,TGCGCCAGCAGCCAAGGACTAGACAATGAGCAGTTCTTC,CASSQGLDNEQFF
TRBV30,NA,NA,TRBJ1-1,TGTGCCTGGAGCTTCGGGCTATACGAAGCTTTCTTT,CAWSFGLYEAFF
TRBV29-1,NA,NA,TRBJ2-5,TGCAGCGTTGGGCGTTCATCCCTAGGTCACCAAGAGACCCAGTACTTC,CSVGRSSLGHQETQYF
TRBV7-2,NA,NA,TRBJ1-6,TGTGCCAGCAGTCCGAGGGTTGGCAATTCACCCCTCCACTTT,CASSPRVGNSPLHF
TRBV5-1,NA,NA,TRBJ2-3,TGCGCCAGCAGCTCCGGGCCCCCTAACACAGATACGCAGTATTTT,CASSSGPPNTDTQYF
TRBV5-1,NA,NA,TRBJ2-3,TGCGCCAGCAGCTTGGACGGATCCACAGATACGCAGTATTTT,CASSLDGSTDTQYF
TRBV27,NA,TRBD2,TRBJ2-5,TGTGCCAGCAGTCCTCGACTAGCGGGGGGTACCAAGAAGCCCCAGTACTTC,CASSPRLAGGTKKPQYF
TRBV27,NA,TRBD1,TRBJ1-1,TGTGCCAGCAGTTTAAGGTTCCAAAGGGGGCCTGACACTGAAGCTTTCTTT,CASSLRFQRGPDTEAFF
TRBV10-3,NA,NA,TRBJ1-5,TGTGCCATCAGTGAGACTCCGGTTTCAGCCCAGCATTTT,CAISETPVSAQHF